This TCR beta chain was identified during a study of blood T cells in healthy people across ages. Overall study findings and caveats: The study regarded diversity estimates from one million T cells as underestimates.

Germline CDR1 and CDR2: DFQATT and SNEGSKA (reference sequence). The CDR3 is 12 amino acids. It was with a sample-barcoded 5' primer and a J-beta primer mix that a second PCR of roughly 7 to 12 cycles was run. One entry per CDR3 protein, called by TCRdb with MiXCR from the 5' RACE reads. This table holds 1.5 million to 2 million distinct CDR3 sequences, roughly 28% found once. This clonotype has more than one count but fewer than ten. What it binds is not known. This TCR was sampled from a woman in her 30s in good health. The rearrangement uses TRBV20-1 and TRBJ2-1; 8 bases agree with TRBD2. Sequenced sample: blood. The CDR3 DNA follows: TGCGGCCCGGGGACTAGTAGGAGTGAGCAGTTCTTC. Translating it yields CGPGTSRSEQFF.